These 18 T cell receptor beta chains were all obtained from the same sample, sequenced in a study of T cell clones after liver transplantation. Here immunoSEQ multiplex PCR was the method, and the copy in TCRdb shows in-frame clones only, minus some. Of fewer than 50,000 clones detected, around 84% appear once; the ten largest clones hold 2% to 2.5%. Here the sequenced sample was CD4+ T cells from blood, taken 24 months after liver transplant. These receptors were taken from a human patient who received a liver transplant. Some T cells could come from the graft donor.

CDR3 DNA: TGTGCCAGCAGCCAAGCGGGGGATAGCTATGGCTACACCTTC. Protein product: CASSQAGDSYGYTF. The rearrangement uses TRBV4-2 and TRBJ1-2, with D maybe TRBD1 (5 bases). Germline-derived CDR1 and CDR2 are LGHNA and YNFKEQ. The CDR3 covers 14 residues. Trimming left V 1 base short and J 4 bases short, with 10 bases between.

This sequence joins TRBV7-2 and TRBJ2-7; 13 bases line up with TRBD2. V lost 4 bases, J lost 4 bases, and 16 bases stayed unmatched. The CDR3 length is 19 residues. Germline V gene data show CDR1 as SGHTA and CDR2 as FQGNSA. The CDR3 DNA reads as TGTGCCAGCAGCTCCCGCCAAACTAGCGGGGGGGCCTTAAAATACGAGCAGTACTTC. Encoded protein: CASSSRQTSGGALKYEQYF.

The V and J genes are TRBV4-2 and TRBJ2-7; unclear D gene. This CDR3 is 12 amino acids long. CDR1 is LGHNA, CDR2 YNFKEQ, per germline. V lost 4 bases, J lost 7 bases, and 11 bases lay in between. In nucleotides, the CDR3 is TGTGCCAGCAGCCCCGGGCCTCGGGAGCAGTACTTC. Encoded protein: CASSPGPREQYF.

This clone showed up just a few times. The chain carries TRBV11-2 and TRBJ1-3, with 10 positions matching TRBD1. CDR1 is SGHAT, CDR2 FQNNGV, per germline. The CDR3 has 15 residues. J was trimmed by 4 bases and V by 4 bases; bases with no gene match: 4. In nucleotides, the CDR3 is TGTGCCAGCAGCTACCGACAGGGGGCCGGAAACACCATATATTTT. Protein product: CASSYRQGAGNTIYF.

This clone turned up a few times. The chain couples TRBV6-4 to TRBJ2-1; tentatively, D is TRBD1 (6 bases). V was pared by 0 bases and J by 10 bases, with 7 bases between. The CDR3 spans 12 residues. The germline V gene encodes CDR1 MRHNA and CDR2 SNTAGT. The CDR3 DNA sequence: TGTGCCAGCAGTGACTCGAGGGGGGAGCAGTTCTTC. The encoded protein is CASSDSRGEQFF.

The rearrangement links TRBV4-3 to TRBJ2-3; D tentatively fits TRBD1 or TRBD2 (5 bases each). This CDR3 comprises 15 residues. The germline V gene has CDR1 LGHNA and CDR2 YSLEER. Trimming pared 4 bases from V and 2 bases from J, leaving 13 bases between. The CDR3 bases are TGCGCCAGCAGCCGGGACCCGTCAGTCACAGATACGCAGTATTTT. Its protein is CASSRDPSVTDTQYF.

This chain links TRBV30 with TRBJ1-1, with D possibly being TRBD1 (6 bases). The ends were cut back, 5 bases at V and 5 bases at J, with 9 bases in the middle. The CDR3 runs to 11 residues. Germline lookup yields CDR1 GTSNPN and CDR2 SVGIG (reference sequence). CDR3 coding DNA: TGTGCCTGGTCACAGGGAACTGAAGCTTTCTTT. Translating gives CAWSQGTEAFF.

The chain carries TRBV5-4 and TRBJ2-7; D gene unclear. Germline V gene sequence: CDR1 SGHNT, CDR2 YYREEE (reference sequence). There are 15 residues in the CDR3. Trimming took off 4 bases at V and 2 bases at J, with 16 bases between the two ends. CDR3 coding DNA: TGTGCCAGCAGCCCCAGGCCCATAGACCCCTACGAGCAGTACTTC. Amino acid sequence: CASSPRPIDPYEQYF.

This chain connects TRBV27 to TRBJ2-5; 12 bases line up with TRBD1. In germline, CDR1 is MNHEY, CDR2 SMNVEV (reference sequence). J was trimmed by 5 bases and V by 4 bases; bases with no gene match: 14. This CDR3 is built from 18 residues. Here the CDR3 reads CASSSLIRGTGGRETQYF. The CDR3 DNA sequence: TGTGCCAGCAGTTCCCTAATCCGGGGGACAGGGGGCCGGGAGACCCAGTACTTC.

The chain recombines TRBV5-4 with TRBJ1-4; tentative D call: TRBD1 (5 bases). CDR1 is SGHNT and CDR2 is YYREEE in the germline V gene (reference sequence). Trimming removed 3 bases from V and 7 bases from J, with 10 bases in between. The CDR3 contains 13 residues. This CDR3 reads CASSSGLGEKLFF. The CDR3 bases are TGTGCCAGCAGCTCAGGGCTGGGTGAAAAACTGTTTTTT.

The V call is TRBV6-1, the J call TRBJ1-4; tentative D call: TRBD1 (5 bases). CDR1 and CDR2 from the germline V gene are MNHNS and SASEGT. The CDR3 spans 19 residues. Trimming took off 0 bases at V and 5 bases at J, with 22 bases between the two ends. CDR3 in DNA: TGTGCCAGCAGTGAAGCGCTGGGGGTCCTAGGGGATCTAAATGAAAAACTGTTTTTT. Translating it yields CASSEALGVLGDLNEKLFF.

The J gene is TRBJ2-4, the V gene TRBV28; the D gene is possibly TRBD2 (6 bases). From germline, CDR1 is MDHEN and CDR2 SYDVKM. The CDR3 sequence is 11 residues long. V lost 6 bases and J lost 6, with 6 bases in between. The CDR3 loop is CASRGGNIQYF. CDR3 DNA sequence: TGTGCCAGCAGGGGGGGAAACATTCAGTACTTC.

The rearrangement joins TRBV7-2 to TRBJ1-3; D call uncertain. This CDR3 is 12 amino acids long. Germline V gene sequence: CDR1 SGHTA, CDR2 FQGNSA. V was trimmed by 6 bases and J by 4 bases, leaving 7 bases between them. The CDR3 sequence: CASSLQGNTIYF. Here the CDR3 DNA reads TGTGCCAGCAGTTTACAAGGAAACACCATATATTTT.

This clone was observed a single time. This sample also contains other DNA sequences that code for the same CDR3. The gene calls are TRBV2 and TRBJ1-2; D gene uncertain. Germline CDR1 reads SNHLY; CDR2 reads FYNNEI. Trimming cost V 3 bases and J 3 bases, with 8 bases left between them. CDR3 length: 13 residues. CDR3 sequence reads: CASSEGSDYGYTF. The CDR3 coding sequence is TGTGCCAGCAGTGAGGGCAGCGACTATGGCTACACCTTC.

V and J are TRBV4-1 and TRBJ1-3, with a possible D match to TRBD1 (6 bases). The germline gives CDR1 MGHRA, CDR2 YSYEKL. V lost 3 bases and J lost 0, with 21 bases in between. The CDR3 consists of 19 residues. The CDR3 is CASSHSTSGRGDSGNTIYF. CDR3 nucleotides: TGCGCCAGCAGCCACTCCACCAGTGGTAGGGGGGACTCTGGAAACACCATATATTTT.

In this sample, this clone turned up once. J is TRBJ1-6 and V is TRBV6-5, with D maybe TRBD1 (6 bases). The V gene lost 0 bases and the J gene lost 6 bases, with 9 bases spanning the gap. The CDR3 runs 15 residues. Germline V gene lookup returns CDR1 MNHEY and CDR2 SVGAGI. CDR3 protein: CASSYSGGPNSPLHF. The DNA for the CDR3 is TGTGCCAGCAGTTACTCGGGGGGGCCTAATTCACCCCTCCACTTT.

The chain joins TRBV6-1 to TRBJ2-7, with 12 bases aligning to TRBD2. Germline assignment: CDR1 MNHNS and CDR2 SASEGT. With V trimmed by 6 bases and J by 6 bases, 9 bases remained unmatched. This CDR3 comprises 15 residues. CDR3 coding DNA: TGTGCCAGCAGGGAAAATCTAGCGGGAGGGGTCGAGCAGTACTTC. Encoded protein: CASRENLAGGVEQYF.

This chain uses TRBV7-3 with TRBJ2-3, with 9 bases identical to TRBD2. The CDR3 loop spans 16 amino acids. Germline CDR1 SGHTA, CDR2 FQGTGA. V was pared by 1 base and J by 1 base, with 3 bases of the junction left unmatched. The CDR3 DNA sequence: TGTGCCAGCAGCTTAATGGCGGGAGGGGGCACAGATACGCAGTATTTT. It codes for CASSLMAGGGTDTQYF.